These 10 T cell receptor beta chains came from one sample sequenced in a study of T-cell memory formation after mild COVID-19. TCRdb used MiXCR to reprocess the 5' RACE reads, holding one entry per CDR3 protein. This sample carries roughly 200,000 distinct CDR3 sequences, 9% to 10% of them seen once, and the ten largest clones take around 3.4%. Sequences were obtained from PBMCs or a T cell subset sorted from them (not recorded which). All receptors derive from a man younger than 30 who had mild COVID-19 (a few samples of this study predate the infection). Cell type and time point are not known.

The J gene is TRBJ1-2, the V gene TRBV19, with TRBD1 matching over 7 bases. CDR1 is LNHDA, CDR2 SQIVND, per germline (reference sequence). The V gene end was trimmed by 7 bases and the J gene end by 6 bases; junction bases not matched to a gene: 23. The length of the CDR3 is 18 residues. CDR3 sequence reads: CASISTNQGKTGVDGYTF. CDR3 bases: TGTGCCAGTATTTCGACTAATCAAGGGAAAACAGGGGTCGATGGCTACACCTTC.

The gene calls are TRBV7-2 and TRBJ1-4, with D possibly matching TRBD1 (5 bases). The CDR3 covers 15 residues. V lost 4 bases, J lost 4 bases, and 13 bases lay in between. Germline lookup yields CDR1 SGHTA and CDR2 FQGNSA. This CDR3 is CASSSLRDHNEKLFF. CDR3 bases: TGTGCCAGCAGCTCCCTCCGGGACCATAATGAAAAACTGTTTTTT.

There are a few counts of this clonotype. V usage is TRBV20-1 and J usage is TRBJ2-5, with 7 bases matching TRBD1. V lost 3 bases to trimming and J lost 3 bases; unmatched junction nucleotides: 7. CDR3 length equals 14 residues. In germline, CDR1 is DFQATT, CDR2 SNEGSKA (reference sequence). In DNA, the CDR3 is TGCAGTGCTAGTGGGGCAGGGGGAGAAGAGACCCAGTACTTC. This translates into CSASGAGGEETQYF.

This CDR3 reads CASSLPTGDNEKLFF. CDR3 bases: TGTGCCAGCAGCTTACCGACAGGGGATAATGAAAAACTGTTTTTT. The chain couples TRBV7-2 to TRBJ1-4; 8 bases map to TRBD1. This CDR3 region has 15 residues. Per the germline V gene, CDR1 is SGHTA and CDR2 is FQGNSA. The V segment lost 2 bases and the J segment 4 bases; nucleotides outside the gene matches: 3.

This clonotype was counted only a few times. The gene calls are TRBV10-3 and TRBJ1-1; tentative D call: TRBD1 (5 bases). CDR3 size: 12 residues. Germline assignment: CDR1 ENHRY and CDR2 SYGVKD. Trimming shortened V by 4 bases and J by 3 bases, and 6 bases separated the two germline ends. Here the CDR3 DNA reads TGTGCCATCAGTGGCAGGGACACTGAAGCTTTCTTT. Protein: CAISGRDTEAFF.

V usage is TRBV14 and J usage is TRBJ1-1; no clear D gene. Germline V CDR1 and CDR2: SGHDN, FVKESK. Trimming stripped 3 bases from V and 1 base from J, with 12 bases between. The CDR3 totals 15 residues. The CDR3 region is CASSQSLWSNTEAFF. The CDR3 bases are TGTGCCAGCAGCCAGTCCCTATGGTCGAACACTGAAGCTTTCTTT.

This sequence joins TRBV7-7 and TRBJ2-1; a weak D match, TRBD2 (6 bases). V dropped 0 bases and J dropped 2 bases, with 11 bases sitting between them. CDR3 length: 16 residues. Germline CDR1 is SSHAT and CDR2 is FNYEAQ (reference sequence). The CDR3 DNA sequence: TGTGCCAGCAGCTTAGCTCTCGGGGGTGCCTACAATGAGCAGTTCTTC. Translation: CASSLALGGAYNEQFF.

This clonotype was seen many times. The chain has TRBV20-1 and TRBJ2-5; D unresolved. Per germline, CDR1 DFQATT and CDR2 SNEGSKA (reference sequence). The CDR3 runs 13 residues. V gave up 5 bases and J gave up 2 bases, with 12 bases separating them. Written as DNA, the CDR3 is TGCAGTGCTGATCATAGCAGGCAAGAGACCCAGTACTTC. This encodes CSADHSRQETQYF.

This clonotype was found a few times. The chain recombines TRBV12-3 or TRBV12-4 with TRBJ2-5, with 8 bases matching TRBD1. V gave up 4 bases and J gave up 3 bases; unmatched junction bases: 10. CDR3 length: 16 residues. This CDR3 is CASSSPGTGREETQYF. The DNA for the CDR3 is TGTGCCAGCAGTTCCCCCGGGACAGGTCGGGAAGAGACCCAGTACTTC.

This clonotype was counted only a few times. This CDR3 is CASSYRGEEEKLFF. The CDR3 bases are TGTGCCAGCAGTTACAGAGGGGAGGAGGAAAAACTGTTTTTT. The rearrangement uses TRBV6-6 and TRBJ1-4, with D maybe TRBD1 (5 bases). The V and J ends lost 2 bases and 8 bases respectively, with 12 bases between them. Germline CDR1 is MNHNY and CDR2 is SVGAGI (reference sequence). The CDR3 runs to 14 residues.